One sample yielded the 22 T cell receptor beta chains listed below, sequenced in a study of tumor-infiltrating lymphocytes in localized non-small cell lung cancer. TCRdb's copy holds only in-frame clones and misses some; the assay was immunoSEQ multiplex PCR. Here the sample spans under 7,500 clones, 55% to 75% being singletons. Sequenced material: lung tumor tissue. Receptors originate from a human donor with non-small cell lung cancer.

The chain employs TRBV18 and TRBJ2-3; 10 positions agree with TRBD2. The trim removed 2 bases at V and 0 bases at J, leaving 5 bases unmatched. This CDR3 has 17 amino acids. The germline V gene has CDR1 KGHSH and CDR2 LQKENI. CDR3 loop: CASSPAGTSASTDTQYF. CDR3 bases: TGTGCCAGCTCACCAGCCGGGACTAGCGCTAGCACAGATACGCAGTATTTT.

V usage is TRBV27 and J usage is TRBJ2-5; the D call may be TRBD1 or TRBD2 (6 bases each). V lost 3 bases to trimming and J lost 5 bases, with 19 bases between them. The germline V gene has CDR1 MNHEY and CDR2 SMNVEV (reference sequence). The CDR3 consists of 16 residues. The CDR3 here is CASSLRAGGAGETQYF. Here the CDR3 DNA reads TGTGCCAGCAGTTTGAGGGCCGGGGGCGCGGGGGAGACCCAGTACTTC.

The rearrangement links TRBV2 to TRBJ1-5, with no clear D. This CDR3 is built from 14 residues. Germline CDR1 SNHLY, CDR2 FYNNEI. V was clipped by 0 bases and J by 4 bases, with 7 bases between them. The CDR3 spells CASSEALGNQPQHF. For the CDR3, the DNA is TGTGCCAGCAGTGAAGCGCTAGGGAATCAGCCCCAGCATTTT.

The rearrangement uses TRBV7-9 and TRBJ1-5, with D possibly being TRBD1 (5 bases). The CDR3 has 19 residues. The V gene's germline CDR1 is SEHNR and CDR2 FQNEAQ (reference sequence). The germline V and J ends were trimmed by 2 bases and 0 bases, with 20 bases remaining between them. In DNA form, the CDR3 reads TGTGCCAGCAGCTTATACCCCCCCTCCCGACAGTATAGCAATCAGCCCCAGCATTTT. It yields the protein CASSLYPPSRQYSNQPQHF.

The chain is built from TRBV9 and TRBJ2-4; 7 bases match TRBD2. CDR3 length: 13 residues. Germline V gene lookup returns CDR1 SGDLS and CDR2 YYNGEE. V lost 3 bases and J lost 6; bases outside the gene matches: 3. The DNA of the CDR3 is TGTGCCAGCAGCGGGGGGAGGGGAAACATTCAGTACTTC. Translated: CASSGGRGNIQYF.

This chain joins TRBV10-3 and TRBJ2-2; 7 positions agree with TRBD2. The CDR3 sequence is 14 residues long. Germline V gene data show CDR1 as ENHRY and CDR2 as SYGVKD. V lost 5 bases, J lost 4 bases, and 4 bases stayed unmatched. CDR3 sequence reads: CAISPRGSTGELFF. The CDR3 DNA follows: TGTGCCATCAGTCCGCGGGGGTCCACCGGGGAGCTGTTTTTT.

The CDR3 spells CASSLRTGGGYEQYF. CDR3 coding DNA: TGTGCCAGCAGTTTAAGGACAGGGGGGGGTTACGAGCAGTACTTC. The chain combines TRBV27 with TRBJ2-7, with TRBD1 matching over 10 bases. The CDR3 has 15 residues. Germline loops: CDR1 MNHEY, CDR2 SMNVEV (reference sequence). The trim removed 2 bases at V and 4 bases at J, leaving 5 bases unmatched.

Only a few counts were recorded for this clone. CDR3 DNA sequence: TGTGCCACTGGGACAGTTGAAAGCGGCAATCAGCCCCAGCATTTT. Residues: CATGTVESGNQPQHF. This chain links TRBV6-5 with TRBJ1-5; 7 bases map to TRBD1. Germline CDR1 reads MNHEY; CDR2 reads SVGAGI. The J segment lost 2 bases and the V segment lost 10 bases, leaving 11 bases of the junction unmatched. This CDR3 is 15 amino acids long.

This clone is medium-sized (0.01 to 0.1%) by share. CDR3 protein: CASSFVRSGNTIYF. In DNA form, the CDR3 reads TGTGCCAGCAGCTTTGTACGTTCTGGAAACACCATATATTTT. This chain connects TRBV7-9 to TRBJ1-3; unclear D gene. The V and J ends lost 3 bases and 1 base respectively, with 7 bases between them. The CDR3 spans 14 residues. Germline V gene sequence: CDR1 SEHNR, CDR2 FQNEAQ (reference sequence).

The J gene is TRBJ1-2, the V gene TRBV4-3; TRBD1 aligns across 9 bases. This CDR3 has 17 residues. Germline CDR1 reads LGHNA; CDR2 reads YSLEER. V trimming: 0 bases; J trimming: 5 bases; junction bases outside the gene matches: 10. CDR3 sequence reads: CASSQDRGTGLWYGYTF. The CDR3 DNA reads as TGCGCCAGCAGCCAAGATAGGGGGACAGGGTTATGGTATGGCTACACCTTC.

The V and J genes are TRBV7-9 and TRBJ1-6, with D hard to call. The germline gives CDR1 SEHNR, CDR2 FQNEAQ (reference sequence). Trimming pared 5 bases from V and 6 bases from J, leaving 11 bases between. The CDR3 runs 14 residues. The CDR3 coding sequence is TGTGCCAGCAGCCTAATCCAGCCTAATTCACCCCTCCACTTT. It specifies CASSLIQPNSPLHF.

The chain combines TRBV5-1 with TRBJ2-3, with D hard to call. Germline CDR1 SGHRS, CDR2 YFSETQ. The CDR3 loop spans 14 amino acids. The germline V and J ends were trimmed by 0 bases and 2 bases, with 7 bases remaining between them. CDR3 DNA sequence: TGCGCCAGCAGCTTGGTTAGATACACAGATACGCAGTATTTT. Translation: CASSLVRYTDTQYF. Looking up the rest from reference TRBV5-1 and TRBJ2-3 gives the full variable domain: KAGVTQTPRYLIKTRGQQVTLSCSPISGHRSVSWYQQTPGQGLQFLFEYFSETQRNKGNFPGRFSGRQFSNSRSEMNVSTLELGDSALYLCASSLVRYTDTQYFGPGTRLTVL.

V usage is TRBV30 and J usage is TRBJ1-5; D possibly corresponds to TRBD1 (6 bases). Germline V gives CDR1 GTSNPN, CDR2 SVGIG (reference sequence). The CDR3 consists of 13 residues. V was clipped by 2 bases and J by 7 bases, with 12 bases between them. This CDR3 is CAWSTGPGQPQHF. DNA for the CDR3: TGTGCCTGGAGTACAGGGCCCGGCCAGCCCCAGCATTTT.

V and J are TRBV7-2 and TRBJ1-5; D remains unclear. Germline assignment: CDR1 SGHTA and CDR2 FQGNSA. The CDR3 spans 17 residues. V was clipped by 2 bases and J by 0 bases, with 14 bases between them. CDR3 DNA: TGTGCCAGCAGCTTAAAGTGTCGGTTTTATAGCAATCAGCCCCAGCATTTT. This codes for CASSLKCRFYSNQPQHF.

For the CDR3, the DNA is TGTGCCAGCAGGTTCCCGGGAGCTAGCACAGATACGCAGTATTTT. This codes for CASRFPGASTDTQYF. The J gene is TRBJ2-3, the V gene TRBV6-5; maybe TRBD2 (6 bases). The CDR3 is 15 residues long. CDR1 is MNHEY, CDR2 SVGAGI, per germline. Trimming removed 6 bases from V and 0 bases from J, with 13 bases in between.

This chain uses TRBV14 with TRBJ1-2; 7 positions agree with TRBD1. CDR3 length equals 16 residues. The V and J ends lost 4 bases and 0 bases, in that order; junction bases with no gene match: 8. The germline gives CDR1 SGHDN, CDR2 FVKESK. The CDR3 sequence: CASSRVDRESNYGYTF. The CDR3 coding sequence is TGTGCCAGCAGCCGGGTTGACAGGGAATCTAACTATGGCTACACCTTC.

The chain joins TRBV2 to TRBJ2-6, with TRBD1 as a possible D gene (6 bases). CDR3 length equals 15 residues. The ends were cut back, 5 bases at V and 4 bases at J, with 12 bases in the middle. Germline CDR1 SNHLY, CDR2 FYNNEI. CDR3 nucleotide sequence: TGTGCCAGCAGTTTACAGGGAGCAGGGGCCAACGTCCTGACTTTC. Amino acid sequence: CASSLQGAGANVLTF.

Note on this clone: An end of the junction does not agree with germline; a read error may underlie this. J is TRBJ2-7 and V is TRBV7-9; D uncertain. This CDR3 has 13 residues. The V gene's germline CDR1 is SEHNR and CDR2 FQNEAQ (reference sequence). The CDR3 here is CASGFPGSYEQYF. The CDR3, as DNA: TGTGCCAGCGGCTTCCCAGGCTCCTACGAGCAGTACTTC.

The rearrangement joins TRBV7-6 to TRBJ1-4, with 10 bases identical to TRBD1. After removal of 0 bases from V and 12 bases from J, the junction contained 13 bases not matched to a gene. CDR1 and CDR2 (germline): SGHVS, FNYEAQ. This CDR3 contains 17 residues. The CDR3 DNA reads TGTGCCAGCAGCTTAGCCCCGAGGACAGGGGGGCTTGGGGAACTGTTTTTT. Translation: CASSLAPRTGGLGELFF.

About this clone: At one end the junction does not follow the germline gene, possibly because of a read error. The rearrangement uses TRBV2 and TRBJ2-7; 8 bases align to TRBD2. Germline CDR1 and CDR2: SNHLY and FYNNEI. The CDR3 is made up of 13 amino acids. The CDR3 region has the DNA TGTGCCAGCACCCTAGGGGCTAGCGGGCGTACCCACTTC. This encodes CASTLGASGRTHF.

V usage is TRBV6-5 and J usage is TRBJ1-1; D gene unclear. Looked up from germline, CDR1 is MNHEY and CDR2 is SVGAGI. This CDR3 comprises 15 residues. Trimming took 0 bases from V and 2 from J, leaving 10 bases between them. CDR3 region: CASSYSRRHNTEAFF. The CDR3 region has the DNA TGTGCCAGCAGTTACTCCCGCAGGCACAACACTGAAGCTTTCTTT.

Details on this clone: The same CDR3 is also encoded by other DNA sequences in this sample. The rearrangement joins TRBV5-1 to TRBJ2-7; D is unclear. Germline CDR1 SGHRS, CDR2 YFSETQ. Trimming took off 1 base at V and 3 bases at J, with 8 bases between the two ends. The CDR3 has 13 amino acids. CDR3 sequence (DNA): TGCGCCAGCAGCTTGTCAACCGGCTACGAGCAGTACGTC. Translated, it gives CASSLSTGYEQYV.